A single sample is the source of the 30 T cell receptor beta chains below, sequenced in a study of a mutant IDH1 vaccine in newly diagnosed glioma. This table comes from immunoSEQ multiplex PCR, and its TCRdb copy is limited to in-frame clones, with some not included. The repertoire consists of approximately 50,000 clones, with 70% to 85% occurring once and the leading ten covering about 7%. The time point: week 35, safety follow-up. Vaccine doses each comprised 300 ug of mutant IDH1 20-mer peptide, with topical imiquimod. The antigens for these receptors are not known. The sequenced sample was PBMCs, obtained from a glioma patient whose treatment included an IDH1 peptide vaccine. The receptor source for this set is a man in his forties with glioma.

The chain couples TRBV29-1 to TRBJ1-2; 8 positions agree with TRBD1. V gave up 0 bases and J gave up 7 bases; unmatched junction bases: 10. The CDR3 is 15 residues long. CDR1 and CDR2 from the germline V gene are SQVTM and ANQGSEA. CDR3 region: CSVEDVRTGSSGYTF. CDR3 coding DNA: TGCAGCGTTGAAGATGTAAGGACAGGGAGCAGTGGCTACACCTTC.

The rearrangement joins TRBV13 to TRBJ2-1; D possibly matches TRBD1 or TRBD2 (5 bases each). Trimming took 5 bases from V and 5 from J, leaving 10 bases between them. The length of the CDR3 is 13 residues. The germline V gene encodes CDR1 PRHDT and CDR2 FYEKMQ (reference sequence). CDR3 coding DNA: TGTGCCAGCAGCACCGGGGCCAACAATGAGCAGTTCTTC. It encodes CASSTGANNEQFF.

This clone was picked up one time. The chain recombines TRBV14 with TRBJ1-1; possibly TRBD1 for D (5 bases). Trimming cost V 0 bases and J 1 base, with 9 bases left between them. Germline V gene data show CDR1 as SGHDN and CDR2 as FVKESK. The CDR3 totals 15 residues. This CDR3 is CASSQDGRGNTEAFF. CDR3 coding DNA: TGTGCCAGCAGCCAAGATGGGAGGGGGAACACTGAAGCTTTCTTT.

This chain links TRBV6-5 with TRBJ2-3; D call uncertain. The CDR3 sequence is 14 residues long. Deletions cut 5 bases from V and 1 base from J, with 10 bases between. The germline V gene encodes CDR1 MNHEY and CDR2 SVGAGI. The CDR3 loop reads CASSDRLGTDTQYF. The CDR3 DNA reads as TGTGCCAGCAGTGACCGACTCGGCACAGATACGCAGTATTTT.

The chain is built from TRBV13 and TRBJ1-1; D is perhaps TRBD1 (5 bases). Germline CDR1 and CDR2: PRHDT and FYEKMQ (reference sequence). The CDR3 runs to 16 residues. V lost 4 bases to trimming and J lost 8 bases, with 23 bases between them. The CDR3 sequence is CASSSGEGTIEGEAFF. CDR3 bases: TGTGCCAGCAGCTCGGGGGAAGGGACCATAGAGGGGGAAGCTTTCTTT.

The chain recombines TRBV5-1 with TRBJ1-1, with a possible D match to TRBD1 (6 bases). The V end lost 0 bases, the J end lost 1 base, and 10 bases lay between the germline ends. This CDR3 region has 15 residues. Germline CDR1 is SGHRS and CDR2 is YFSETQ. The CDR3 DNA reads as TGCGCCAGCAGCTTGGAGACAGGTTGGAACACTGAAGCTTTCTTT. It translates to CASSLETGWNTEAFF.

This chain joins TRBV29-1 and TRBJ2-5, with 11 bases matching TRBD2. CDR3 size: 14 residues. Trimming cost V 6 bases and J 2 bases; bases outside gene matches: 5. The germline gives CDR1 SQVTM, CDR2 ANQGSEA. This CDR3 is CSVGIAGGQETQYF. In DNA form, the CDR3 reads TGCAGCGTGGGGATAGCGGGGGGGCAAGAGACCCAGTACTTC.

This clone was counted between two and nine times. The CDR3 reads CAWSFGIGYGYTF. The DNA of the CDR3 is TGTGCCTGGAGTTTCGGGATAGGCTATGGCTACACCTTC. V and J are TRBV30 and TRBJ1-2, with no clear D. In germline, CDR1 is GTSNPN, CDR2 SVGIG (reference sequence). CDR3 length equals 13 residues. V dropped 2 bases and J dropped 4 bases, with 11 bases sitting between them.

V gene TRBV30 combines with J gene TRBJ1-2; 8 bases fit TRBD1. Unmatched junction bases numbered 7, after V lost 2 bases and J lost 8 bases. This CDR3 comprises 13 residues. CDR1 is GTSNPN, CDR2 SVGIG, per germline (reference sequence). The CDR3 DNA follows: TGTGCCTGGAGTTTCCAGGGGGCCTTGGGCTACACCTTC. Translating it yields CAWSFQGALGYTF.

V is TRBV4-1 and J is TRBJ1-2; TRBD1 might be the D (6 bases). Trimming removed 6 bases from V and 0 bases from J, with 11 bases in between. The CDR3 contains 14 residues. The germline V gene encodes CDR1 MGHRA and CDR2 YSYEKL. CDR3 region: CASRGYRANYGYTF. The CDR3 DNA sequence: TGCGCCAGCAGGGGGTACAGGGCTAACTATGGCTACACCTTC.

The genes are TRBV6-5 and TRBJ1-1, with D maybe TRBD1 (5 bases). Germline CDR1 and CDR2: MNHEY and SVGAGI. The CDR3 has 12 amino acids. V shed 7 bases and J shed 4 bases, with 10 bases lying between them. The CDR3, as DNA: TGTGCCAGCATTGGGGACGGCACTGAAGCTTTCTTT. It specifies CASIGDGTEAFF.

This chain uses TRBV5-6 with TRBJ2-7; the D gene is possibly TRBD1 (6 bases). V was shortened by 4 bases and J by 1 base, with 12 bases between the two germline ends. The germline gives CDR1 SGHDT, CDR2 YYEEEE. This CDR3 has 14 amino acids. CDR3 residues: CASSALTGSYEQYF. The DNA for the CDR3 is TGTGCCAGCAGCGCACTGACAGGTTCCTACGAGCAGTACTTC.

This clone has only a few counts. The rearrangement uses TRBV6-1 and TRBJ2-3, with D maybe TRBD2 (6 bases). The V and J ends lost 4 bases and 2 bases respectively, with 13 bases between them. There are 15 residues in the CDR3. From germline, CDR1 is MNHNS and CDR2 SASEGT. In DNA form, the CDR3 reads TGTGCCAGCAGTGTAATAGCGGATAACACAGATACGCAGTATTTT. Translated, it gives CASSVIADNTDTQYF.

This chain links TRBV4-2 with TRBJ2-6; D is uncertain. The V gene lost 0 bases and the J gene lost 1 base, with 10 bases spanning the gap. Germline V CDR1 and CDR2: LGHNA, YNFKEQ. The CDR3 spans 17 residues. CDR3: CASSQDWAASGANVLTF. For the CDR3, the DNA is TGTGCCAGCAGCCAAGATTGGGCTGCTTCTGGGGCCAACGTCCTGACTTTC.

This chain joins TRBV2 and TRBJ2-2; D ambiguous. V lost 2 bases and J lost 4, with 8 bases in between. The CDR3 loop spans 14 amino acids. Germline CDR1 SNHLY, CDR2 FYNNEI. The CDR3 loop is CASSEYGPTGELFF. The CDR3 bases are TGTGCCAGCAGTGAATACGGGCCCACCGGGGAGCTGTTTTTT. Complete variable domain (other parts from reference TRBV2 and TRBJ2-2): EPEVTQTPSHQVTQMGQEVILRCVPISNHLYFYWYRQILGQKVEFLVSFYNNEISEKSEIFDDQFSVERPDGSNFTLKIRSTKLEDSAMYFCASSEYGPTGELFFGEGSRLTVL.

The sample holds one count of this clone. The V and J genes are TRBV6-6 and TRBJ2-3, with no clear D. The germline V and J ends were trimmed by 2 bases and 2 bases, with 8 bases remaining between them. The germline V gene has CDR1 MNHNY and CDR2 SVGAGI (reference sequence). CDR3 length: 14 amino acids. This CDR3 reads CASSYSTNTDTQYF. The CDR3, as DNA: TGTGCCAGCAGTTACAGCACCAACACAGATACGCAGTATTTT.

V usage is TRBV5-6 and J usage is TRBJ2-7, with D possibly being TRBD1 or TRBD2 (5 bases each). Between the trimmed V and J ends, which lost 3 bases and 0 bases, there was a span of 13 bases. Germline V gives CDR1 SGHDT, CDR2 YYEEEE. This CDR3 is 15 amino acids long. DNA for the CDR3: TGTGCCAGCAGCTCGTCCGGGACCCGCTCCTACGAGCAGTACTTC. This codes for CASSSSGTRSYEQYF.

The chain joins TRBV11-2 to TRBJ2-4; D is perhaps TRBD1 or TRBD2 (5 bases each). CDR1 is SGHAT and CDR2 is FQNNGV in the germline V gene. V was trimmed by 1 base and J by 6 bases, leaving 7 bases between them. This CDR3 contains 13 residues. This CDR3 reads CASSLGGGNIQYF. CDR3 nucleotides: TGTGCCAGCAGCTTAGGTGGGGGAAACATTCAGTACTTC.

The chain recombines TRBV19 with TRBJ2-2; 7 bases agree with TRBD2. Trimming at V came to 5 bases and at J to 9 bases, leaving 9 bases not matched to a gene. There are 14 residues in the CDR3. CDR1 and CDR2 (germline): LNHDA, SQIVND (reference sequence). In DNA form, the CDR3 reads TGTGCCAGTAGTCCTCTCCGGGAGGTGAGGGAGCTGTTTTTT. This encodes CASSPLREVRELFF.

This rearrangement joins TRBV4-1 to TRBJ1-6; D is unclear. V lost 0 bases, J lost 9 bases, and 12 bases lay in between. The CDR3 covers 15 residues. Germline V lookup: CDR1 MGHRA, CDR2 YSYEKL. The CDR3: CASSQEWAPRSPLHF. CDR3 DNA sequence: TGCGCCAGCAGCCAAGAGTGGGCCCCACGTTCACCCCTCCACTTT.

The V and J genes are TRBV9 and TRBJ1-1; the D is unclear. Germline CDR1 and CDR2: SGDLS and YYNGEE. The CDR3 length is 14 residues. The V end was cut by 0 bases, the J end by 2 bases, with 8 bases between. The CDR3 bases are TGTGCCAGCAGCGTAGTCCCAGAAAACACTGAAGCTTTCTTT. It yields the protein CASSVVPENTEAFF. The full variable domain, with the rest looked up from reference TRBV9 and TRBJ1-1, is DSGVTQTPKHLITATGQRVTLRCSPRSGDLSVYWYQQSLDQGLQFLIQYYNGEERAKGNILERFSAQQFPDLHSELNLSSLELGDSALYFCASSVVPENTEAFFGQGTRLTVV.

The V call is TRBV27, the J call TRBJ1-1, with unresolved D. Germline V gives CDR1 MNHEY, CDR2 SMNVEV (reference sequence). This CDR3 is 14 amino acids long. Trimming took off 4 bases at V and 1 base at J, with 10 bases between the two ends. The CDR3 DNA is TGTGCCAGCAGTTCGACTTGGCCGAACACTGAAGCTTTCTTT. It is translated as CASSSTWPNTEAFF.

This clone was seen more than once but under ten times. The genes are TRBV30 and TRBJ2-4; D is possibly TRBD1 (5 bases). In germline, CDR1 is GTSNPN, CDR2 SVGIG (reference sequence). The CDR3 is 13 residues long. Trimming took off 1 base at V and 1 base at J, with 5 bases between the two ends. CDR3 region: CAWSGQAKNIQYF. Here the CDR3 DNA reads TGTGCCTGGAGTGGACAGGCCAAAAACATTCAGTACTTC.

This rearrangement joins TRBV19 to TRBJ1-1; D gene unclear. CDR1 and CDR2 (germline): LNHDA, SQIVND (reference sequence). The ends were cut back, 3 bases at V and 2 bases at J, with 10 bases in the middle. This CDR3 is 14 amino acids long. The CDR3 sequence is CASSIRDYNTEAFF. The CDR3 DNA follows: TGTGCCAGTAGTATCCGAGATTACAACACTGAAGCTTTCTTT.

V gene TRBV15 combines with J gene TRBJ1-1; possibly TRBD1 for D (5 bases). The CDR3 is made up of 15 amino acids. Germline V gene sequence: CDR1 LNHNV, CDR2 YYDKDF (reference sequence). The ends were cut back, 0 bases at V and 5 bases at J, with 13 bases in the middle. For the CDR3, the DNA is TGTGCCACCAGCAGAGATCTCTTGCGGGGGACTGAAGCTTTCTTT. Translation: CATSRDLLRGTEAFF.

The chain uses TRBV6-5 and TRBJ1-5; the D is unclear. This CDR3 spans 13 amino acids. Trimming left V 9 bases short and J 1 base short, with 10 bases between. CDR1 and CDR2 from the germline V gene are MNHEY and SVGAGI. CDR3 region: CASSTGSNQPQHF. The CDR3 DNA follows: TGTGCCAGTAGCACGGGGAGCAATCAGCCCCAGCATTTT.

The V gene is TRBV5-8, the J gene TRBJ2-5; tentative D call: TRBD2 (5 bases). Trimming pared 0 bases from V and 5 bases from J, leaving 8 bases between. CDR1 and CDR2 from the germline V gene are SGHTS and YDEGEE. The CDR3 runs to 13 residues. The CDR3 bases are TGTGCCAGCAGCTTGGATCGCGGGGAGACCCAGTACTTC. It specifies CASSLDRGETQYF.

The chain recombines TRBV7-6 with TRBJ2-1; 7 bases match TRBD2. V lost 4 bases, J lost 2 bases, and 11 bases stayed unmatched. The germline V gene has CDR1 SGHVS and CDR2 FNYEAQ. There are 17 residues in the CDR3. The CDR3 DNA follows: TGTGCCAGCAGCTCGTCACGGGGGGACGCAGCCTACAATGAGCAGTTCTTC. Protein product: CASSSSRGDAAYNEQFF.

The chain joins TRBV14 to TRBJ2-5; D not certain. Germline V gene lookup returns CDR1 SGHDN and CDR2 FVKESK. V gave up 0 bases and J gave up 4 bases, with 9 bases separating them. This CDR3 has 14 residues. The CDR3: CASSQDIVRETQYF. The CDR3 DNA reads TGTGCCAGCAGCCAAGATATAGTGCGAGAGACCCAGTACTTC.

This clone was recorded a few times. Other DNA sequences in the sample encode the same CDR3. The V and J genes are TRBV11-2 and TRBJ1-1; D gene unclear. V was shortened by 3 bases and J by 5 bases, with 7 bases between the two germline ends. The CDR3 is 12 amino acids. CDR1 and CDR2 (germline): SGHAT, FQNNGV. The CDR3 DNA reads TGTGCCAGCAGCTTTGGAGGGACTGAAGCTTTCTTT. It yields the protein CASSFGGTEAFF.